The rows below give T cell receptor beta chains drawn from one sample of a study of Ad26.COV2.S vaccination and SARS-CoV-2 variants. Using immunoSEQ multiplex PCR, the repertoire was profiled, and TCRdb retains in-frame clones only, with some absent. The sample has 350,000 to 600,000 clones, around 89% seen once; the top ten hold 1.5% to 2%. Material: peripheral blood, obtained in a trial of Ad26.COV2.S vaccine versus placebo. Receptor source: a person aged 18 to 65 who received the Ad26.COV2.S COVID-19 vaccine or a placebo. Both conserved end residues are part of each CDR3. The order of the fields is J gene, D gene, V gene, clone size, CDR3 protein, CDR3 DNA. The D gene is left open where the match is weak. Clone size, where shown, is once, few, many, or a class for clones that have expanded.

>TRBJ1-2|NA|TRBV9|NA
CASSVESGPNLNYGYTF
TGTGCCAGCAGCGTAGAGTCCGGGCCGAATTTAAACTATGGCTACACCTTC
>TRBJ1-2|TRBD1|TRBV10-1|NA
CASSQGGTFGYTF
TGCGCCAGCAGTCAGGGGGGAACCTTTGGCTACACCTTC
>TRBJ2-1|NA|TRBV9|NA
CASSVRQYNEQFF
TGTGCCAGCAGCGTCCGACAGTACAATGAGCAGTTCTTC
>TRBJ2-7|NA|TRBV14|NA
CASSQGGPPSSYEQYF
TGTGCCAGCAGCCAAGGGGGACCGCCAAGCTCCTACGAGCAGTACTTC
>TRBJ2-2|NA|TRBV7-3|NA
CASSLEGSGELFF
TGTGCCAGCAGCTTGGAAGGGTCCGGGGAGCTGTTTTTT
>TRBJ1-5|NA|TRBV30|NA
CAWSVRGGQPQHF
TGTGCCTGGAGTGTCAGGGGCGGTCAGCCCCAGCATTTT
>TRBJ2-1|NA|TRBV7-8|NA
CASSFGGGREQFF
TGTGCCAGCAGCTTCGGCGGGGGCCGGGAGCAGTTCTTC
>TRBJ1-1|NA|TRBV14|NA
CASSQDIGGLPAFF
TGTGCCAGCAGCCAAGATATCGGCGGCTTACCAGCTTTCTTT
>TRBJ1-1|NA|TRBV7-9|NA
CASSLQGKYTEAFF
TGTGCCAGCAGCTTACAAGGGAAATACACTGAAGCTTTCTTT
>TRBJ1-2|NA|TRBV27|NA
CASSLLSTAMGRYGYTF
TGTGCCAGCAGTTTGCTATCGACAGCGATGGGGAGGTATGGCTACACCTTC
>TRBJ2-2|TRBD1|TRBV7-9|NA
CASRWTGANTGELFF
TGTGCCAGCAGATGGACAGGCGCGAACACCGGGGAGCTGTTTTTT
>TRBJ1-1|TRBD1|TRBV5-5|NA
CASSWGQAGTEAFF
TGTGCCAGCAGCTGGGGACAGGCGGGGACTGAAGCTTTCTTT
>TRBJ2-1|TRBD2|TRBV20-1|NA
CSASKEKQSGGRLYNEQFF
TGCAGTGCTAGTAAAGAAAAACAAAGCGGGGGGCGGCTCTACAATGAGCAGTTCTTC
>TRBJ2-7|NA|TRBV7-2|NA
CASSFGLIYEQYF
TGTGCCAGCAGCTTCGGACTCATCTACGAGCAGTACTTC
>TRBJ2-7|NA|TRBV6-6|NA
CASSDTLVSGEQYF
TGTGCCAGCAGCGACACTCTAGTTTCCGGTGAGCAGTACTTC
>TRBJ1-2|TRBD1|TRBV6-2/TRBV6-3|NA
CASSPARTGFYGYTF
TGTGCCAGCAGTCCGGCTCGGACAGGGTTCTATGGCTACACCTTC
>TRBJ2-7|NA|TRBV16|NA
CASSQWDLIYEQYF
TGTGCCAGCAGCCAATGGGACCTAATCTACGAGCAGTACTTC
>TRBJ2-7|NA|TRBV15|NA
CATSVDGDTAYEQYF
TGTGCCACCAGCGTCGATGGAGACACGGCCTACGAGCAGTACTTC
>TRBJ1-2|TRBD1|TRBV6-2/TRBV6-3|NA
CASSPTDRGLPHGYTF
TGTGCCAGCAGTCCAACGGACAGGGGCCTCCCCCATGGCTACACCTTC
>TRBJ2-2|NA|TRBV29-1|NA
CSVDRMNTGELFF
TGCAGCGTTGACAGGATGAACACCGGGGAGCTGTTTTTT
>TRBJ2-1|NA|TRBV2|NA
CASSGGGPDEQFF
TGTGCCAGCAGTGGAGGAGGCCCGGATGAGCAGTTCTTC
>TRBJ2-7|NA|TRBV11-3|NA
CASSLGRGSYEQYF
TGTGCCAGCAGCTTAGGTCGGGGCTCCTACGAGCAGTACTTC
>TRBJ2-3|NA|TRBV7-6|NA
CASSPNGGSTDTQYF
TGTGCCAGCAGCCCAAACGGAGGGAGCACAGATACGCAGTATTTT
>TRBJ2-1|TRBD2|TRBV10-3|NA
CAISDRGAYNEQFF
TGTGCCATCAGTGACCGGGGGGCCTACAATGAGCAGTTCTTC
>TRBJ2-3|TRBD2|TRBV18|once
CASSPLAGSTDTQYF
TGTGCCAGCTCACCGTTAGCGGGAAGCACAGATACGCAGTATTTT
>TRBJ1-6|NA|TRBV11-2|NA
CASSLDSLGREYSPLHF
TGTGCCAGCAGCTTAGATTCTCTCGGCAGGGAGTATTCACCCCTCCACTTT
>TRBJ2-3|TRBD2|TRBV14|NA
CASSHLSGGALDTQYF
TGTGCCAGCAGCCACCTTAGCGGGGGGGCTTTAGATACGCAGTATTTT
>TRBJ2-7|NA|TRBV2|once
CASRDSPSYEQYF
TGTGCCAGCAGGGACAGTCCTTCCTACGAGCAGTACTTC
>TRBJ2-7|NA|TRBV15|NA
CATSRGRGRSGYEQYF
TGTGCCACCAGCAGAGGGAGGGGTCGGTCAGGGTACGAGCAGTACTTC
>TRBJ1-2|NA|TRBV11-2|NA
CASSLDRGVYGYTF
TGTGCCAGCAGCTTAGACAGGGGTGTCTATGGCTACACCTTC
>TRBJ2-7|TRBD2|TRBV28|NA
CASSSIAGVSYEQYF
TGTGCCAGCAGTTCGATAGCGGGAGTGTCCTACGAGCAGTACTTC
>TRBJ1-2|TRBD1|TRBV5-1|once
CASSLRGDRVDYGYTF
TGCGCCAGCAGCTTGCGGGGGGACAGGGTAGACTATGGCTACACCTTC
>TRBJ2-1|TRBD2|TRBV9|NA
CASGAGTSVGNEQFF
TGTGCCAGCGGGGCCGGGACTAGCGTTGGCAATGAGCAGTTCTTC
>TRBJ2-1|NA|TRBV7-6|NA
CASSSVDRNYNEQFF
TGTGCCAGCAGCTCCGTAGACAGGAACTACAATGAGCAGTTCTTC
>TRBJ2-7|TRBD2|TRBV3-1/TRBV3-2|NA
CASSQASGSIEQYF
TGTGCCAGCAGCCAGGCTAGCGGGAGTATCGAGCAGTACTTC
>TRBJ2-2|NA|TRBV7-9|NA
CASSPLGTMNTGELFF
TGTGCCAGCAGCCCTTTAGGGACAATGAACACCGGGGAGCTGTTTTTT
>TRBJ1-2|NA|TRBV6-1|NA
CASSENRNYGYTF
TGTGCCAGCAGTGAAAACAGGAACTATGGCTACACCTTC
>TRBJ1-1|TRBD1|TRBV5-1|NA
CASSLTGQSYLRGMNTEAFF
TGCGCCAGCAGCTTGACGGGACAGAGTTACTTGCGCGGCATGAACACTGAAGCTTTCTTT